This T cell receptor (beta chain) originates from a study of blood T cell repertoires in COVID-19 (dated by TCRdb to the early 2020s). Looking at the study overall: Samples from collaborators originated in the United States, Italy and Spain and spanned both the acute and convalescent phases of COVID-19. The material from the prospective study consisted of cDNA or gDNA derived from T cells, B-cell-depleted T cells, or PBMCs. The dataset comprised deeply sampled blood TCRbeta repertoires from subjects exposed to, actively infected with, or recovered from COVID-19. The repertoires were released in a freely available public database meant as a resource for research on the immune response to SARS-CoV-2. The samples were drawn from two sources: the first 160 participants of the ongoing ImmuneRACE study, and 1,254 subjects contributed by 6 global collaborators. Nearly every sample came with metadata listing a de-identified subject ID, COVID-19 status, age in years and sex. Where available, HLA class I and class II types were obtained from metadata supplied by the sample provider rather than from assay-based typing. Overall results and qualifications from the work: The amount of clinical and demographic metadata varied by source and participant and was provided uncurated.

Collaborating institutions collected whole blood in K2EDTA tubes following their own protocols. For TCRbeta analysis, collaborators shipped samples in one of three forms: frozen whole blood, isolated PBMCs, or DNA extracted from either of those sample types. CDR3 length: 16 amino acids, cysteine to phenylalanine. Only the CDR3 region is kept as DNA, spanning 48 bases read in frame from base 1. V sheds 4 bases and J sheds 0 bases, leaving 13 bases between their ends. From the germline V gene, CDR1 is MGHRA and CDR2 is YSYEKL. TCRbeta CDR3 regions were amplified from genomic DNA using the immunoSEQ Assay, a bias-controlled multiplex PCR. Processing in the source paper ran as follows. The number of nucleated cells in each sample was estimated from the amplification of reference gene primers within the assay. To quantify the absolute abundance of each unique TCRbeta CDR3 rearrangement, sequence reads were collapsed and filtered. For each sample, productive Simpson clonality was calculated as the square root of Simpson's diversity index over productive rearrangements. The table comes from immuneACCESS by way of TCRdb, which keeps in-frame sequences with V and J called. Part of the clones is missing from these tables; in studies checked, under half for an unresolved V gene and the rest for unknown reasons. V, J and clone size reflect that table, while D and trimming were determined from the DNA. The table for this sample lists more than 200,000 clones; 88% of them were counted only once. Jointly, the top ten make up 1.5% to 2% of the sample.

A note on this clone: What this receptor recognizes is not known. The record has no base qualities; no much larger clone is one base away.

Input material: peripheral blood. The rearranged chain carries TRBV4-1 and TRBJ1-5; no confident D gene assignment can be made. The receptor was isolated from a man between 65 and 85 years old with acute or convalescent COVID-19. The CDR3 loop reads CASSPYRQASNQPQHF. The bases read TGCGCCAGCAGCCCATATCGGCAGGCTAGCAATCAGCCCCAGCATTTT.